A single sample gave rise to the 30 T cell receptor beta chains below, sequenced in a study of blood T cell repertoires in COVID-19. The assay was immunoSEQ multiplex PCR, and TCRdb's table has in-frame clones only and misses some. The sample consists of about 200,000 clones, about 88% of them appearing once. Sequencing was carried out using peripheral blood. All receptors come from a man aged 35 to 55 with active or convalescent COVID-19.

A remark on this clone: Other DNA sequences in this sample translate to the same CDR3. DNA for the CDR3: TGTGCCAGTAGTATTGGGGGCATGAACACTGAAGCTTTCTTT. The encoded protein is CASSIGGMNTEAFF. The genes are TRBV19 and TRBJ1-1, with D perhaps matching TRBD1 (6 bases). V was shortened by 3 bases and J by 0 bases, with 8 bases between the two germline ends. Germline CDR1 reads LNHDA; CDR2 reads SQIVND (reference sequence). CDR3 length: 14 residues. The full variable domain, rest sourced from reference TRBV19 and TRBJ1-1, is DGGITQSPKYLFRKEGQNVTLSCEQNLNHDAMYWYRQDPGQGLRLIYYSQIVNDFQKGDIAEGYSVSREKKESFPLTVTSAQKNPTAFYLCASSIGGMNTEAFFGQGTRLTVV.

This clone was observed a single time. In DNA, the CDR3 is TGTGCCAGCAGGGGACAGGGGGCCAAAAACATTCAGTACTTC. Its translation: CASRGQGAKNIQYF. The chain recombines TRBV2 with TRBJ2-4; 10 bases align to TRBD1. Germline V gene sequence: CDR1 SNHLY, CDR2 FYNNEI. V shed 6 bases and J 1 base; nucleotides not matched to a gene: 0. The CDR3 spans 14 residues.

This chain connects TRBV3-1 (or the pseudogene TRBV3-2) to TRBJ1-1; no clear D gene. Deletions cut 5 bases from V and 1 base from J, with 8 bases between. The CDR3 runs to 13 residues. The germline V gene encodes CDR1 LGHDT and CDR2 YNNKEL (reference sequence). In nucleotides, the CDR3 is TGTGCCAGCAGCACAACCAAGAACACTGAAGCTTTCTTT. Translated: CASSTTKNTEAFF.

This chain connects TRBV19 to TRBJ1-6; D may be TRBD1 (6 bases). The V end lost 2 bases, the J end lost 7 bases, and 12 bases lay between the germline ends. CDR1 is LNHDA, CDR2 SQIVND, per germline (reference sequence). This CDR3 has 15 residues. The CDR3 loop is CASSILKGDNSPLHF. The CDR3 DNA reads as TGTGCCAGTAGTATATTGAAGGGGGACAATTCACCCCTCCACTTT.

The gene calls are TRBV6-6 and TRBJ2-7; TRBD1 might be the D (5 bases). CDR1 is MNHNY, CDR2 SVGAGI, per germline (reference sequence). Between the trimmed V and J ends, which lost 5 bases and 3 bases, there was a span of 14 bases. This CDR3 comprises 14 residues. CDR3 residues: CASSLDTEFYEQYF. CDR3 in DNA: TGTGCCAGCAGTCTGGACACTGAGTTCTACGAGCAGTACTTC.

The chain uses TRBV5-6 and TRBJ1-1; D uncertain. With 4 bases removed from V and 0 bases from J, the gap between germline ends came to 7 bases. The CDR3 sequence is 13 residues long. Germline V CDR1 and CDR2: SGHDT, YYEEEE. CDR3 DNA: TGTGCCAGCAGCAGTAGTCTGAACACTGAAGCTTTCTTT. As protein: CASSSSLNTEAFF.

The J gene is TRBJ2-2, the V gene TRBV3-1 (or the pseudogene TRBV3-2), with TRBD1 matching over 9 bases. Germline lookup yields CDR1 LGHDT and CDR2 YNNKEL (reference sequence). The CDR3 has 15 amino acids. J was trimmed by 4 bases and V by 1 base; bases with no gene match: 1. Here the CDR3 DNA reads TGTGCCAGCAGCCAAGGGGGACAGGGCACCGGGGAGCTGTTTTTT. It is translated as CASSQGGQGTGELFF.

The chain joins TRBV7-6 to TRBJ1-2, with 9 bases identical to TRBD1. The length of the CDR3 is 17 residues. Looked up from germline, CDR1 is SGHVS and CDR2 is FNYEAQ. J lost 8 bases, V lost 0 bases, and 13 bases had no gene match. Here the CDR3 reads CASSLAAVRDRAEGYTF. The DNA for the CDR3 is TGTGCCAGCAGCTTAGCCGCGGTTAGGGACAGGGCAGAGGGCTACACCTTC.

The CDR3 loop is CASSLGAGRNEKLFF. The DNA of the CDR3 is TGTGCCAGCAGCTTAGGGGCAGGGAGGAATGAAAAACTGTTTTTT. The V call is TRBV7-8, the J call TRBJ1-4; possibly TRBD1 for D (5 bases). Germline CDR1 SGHVS, CDR2 FQNEAQ. The CDR3 has 15 amino acids. Trimming cost V 1 base and J 5 bases, with 11 bases left between them.

The chain joins TRBV28 to TRBJ1-2, with a possible D match to TRBD1 (6 bases). The germline gives CDR1 MDHEN, CDR2 SYDVKM. V shed 6 bases and J shed 2 bases, with 16 bases lying between them. The CDR3 length is 15 residues. For the CDR3, the DNA is TGTGCCAGCAGAGGAGAGGACAGATCCAACTATGGCTACACCTTC. Its protein is CASRGEDRSNYGYTF.

V and J are TRBV7-7 and TRBJ1-6; D is unclear. Germline-derived CDR1 and CDR2 are SSHAT and FNYEAQ (reference sequence). Trimming removed 5 bases from V and 0 bases from J, with 17 bases in between. This CDR3 region has 18 residues. The CDR3 nucleotides read TGTGCCAGCAGCCCCCTTGAGGAGAAGAGCTCCTATAATTCACCCCTCCACTTT. Protein: CASSPLEEKSSYNSPLHF.

The genes are TRBV18 and TRBJ1-2, with D maybe TRBD1 (6 bases). The germline V and J ends were trimmed by 4 bases and 0 bases, with 15 bases remaining between them. The CDR3 loop spans 16 amino acids. Per the germline V gene, CDR1 is KGHSH and CDR2 is LQKENI. In DNA form, the CDR3 reads TGTGCCAGCTCACTTAACGGGGGGACAACTAACTATGGCTACACCTTC. It is translated as CASSLNGGTTNYGYTF.

This clone was picked up a small number of times. The chain couples TRBV14 to TRBJ2-7; 8 bases fit TRBD1. The CDR3 is made up of 17 amino acids. With V trimmed by 1 base and J by 3 bases, 11 bases remained unmatched. Germline V lookup: CDR1 SGHDN, CDR2 FVKESK. CDR3 nucleotides: TGTGCCAGCAGCCAAGCCTCCCCGGGACAGGACCACTACGAGCAGTACTTC. This gives the protein CASSQASPGQDHYEQYF. The full variable domain, with the rest looked up from reference TRBV14 and TRBJ2-7, is EAGVTQFPSHSVIEKGQTVTLRCDPISGHDNLYWYRRVMGKEIKFLLHFVKESKQDESGMPNNRFLAERTGGTYSTLKVQPAELEDSGVYFCASSQASPGQDHYEQYFGPGTRLTVT.

This clone is a singleton in its sample. The rearrangement links TRBV27 to TRBJ2-2, with unresolved D. The germline gives CDR1 MNHEY, CDR2 SMNVEV (reference sequence). Deletions cut 5 bases from V and 0 bases from J, with 13 bases between. The length of the CDR3 is 16 residues. The DNA of the CDR3 is TGTGCCAGCAGTATTAACAACCTTCCGAACACCGGGGAGCTGTTTTTT. Translating gives CASSINNLPNTGELFF.

The chain links TRBV12-3 or TRBV12-4 to TRBJ2-3, with a weak D call TRBD1 (5 bases). This CDR3 contains 13 residues. Trimming removed 6 bases from V and 6 bases from J, with 13 bases in between. This chain's CDR3 is CASSPNQGDTQYF. Here the CDR3 DNA reads TGTGCCAGCAGCCCTAATCAGGGCGATACGCAGTATTTT.

In DNA form, the CDR3 reads TGTGCCAGCAGCTTAGGGCAGGGGCGCACAGATACGCAGTATTTT. Protein product: CASSLGQGRTDTQYF. The V gene is TRBV7-9, the J gene TRBJ2-3, with D perhaps TRBD1 (6 bases). V gave up 1 base and J gave up 1 base, with 9 bases separating them. Germline values: CDR1 SEHNR, CDR2 FQNEAQ (reference sequence). The CDR3 loop spans 15 amino acids.

V and J are TRBV2 and TRBJ1-5; D remains ambiguous. Deletions cut 3 bases from V and 7 bases from J, with 10 bases between. The CDR3 spans 13 residues. Germline CDR1 SNHLY, CDR2 FYNNEI. The CDR3 here is CASSDGEVQPQHF. Here the CDR3 DNA reads TGTGCCAGCAGTGATGGGGAGGTACAGCCCCAGCATTTT.

The rearrangement links TRBV12-5 to TRBJ1-4; 7 bases are a match to TRBD1. CDR1 LGHNT and CDR2 FRNRAP come from the germline V gene. V lost 4 bases, J lost 14 bases, and 7 bases stayed unmatched. The CDR3 runs 12 residues. This CDR3 is CASGSTTGLLFF. CDR3 coding DNA: TGTGCTAGTGGTTCGACGACAGGGTTGCTGTTTTTT.

The genes are TRBV27 and TRBJ2-7, with a weak D call TRBD1 (5 bases). V lost 1 base and J 5 bases, leaving 9 bases between the germline ends. There are 13 residues in the CDR3. The germline gives CDR1 MNHEY, CDR2 SMNVEV (reference sequence). The CDR3 nucleotides read TGTGCCAGCAGTTTATGGACATCCGACGAGCAGTACTTC. Translating gives CASSLWTSDEQYF.

The V and J genes are TRBV7-8 and TRBJ1-2; the D gene is possibly TRBD1 (6 bases). V shed 3 bases and J shed 7 bases, with 18 bases lying between them. Germline-derived CDR1 and CDR2 are SGHVS and FQNEAQ. The CDR3 sequence is 15 residues long. DNA of the CDR3: TGTGCCAGCAGCTTGAGTCCACAGGGCCCGGCTGGCTACACCTTC. Translation: CASSLSPQGPAGYTF.

The CDR3 bases are TGTGCCAGCAGTTACGGGGGTGGAGGACAGGGGACTGAAGCTTTCTTT. Protein: CASSYGGGGQGTEAFF. This chain uses TRBV6-5 with TRBJ1-1, with 9 nucleotides matching TRBD1. The CDR3 sequence is 16 residues long. In germline, CDR1 is MNHEY, CDR2 SVGAGI. With 2 bases clipped from V and 5 bases from J, the junction kept 9 bases outside the gene matches.

The chain joins TRBV24-1 to TRBJ1-5, with D perhaps matching TRBD1 (5 bases). The V end was cut by 6 bases, the J end by 5 bases, with 13 bases between. The V gene's germline CDR1 is KGHDR and CDR2 SFDVKD. The CDR3 has 14 amino acids. The CDR3 DNA is TGTGCCACCAGTCCCGTCCCAGGGTATCAGCCCCAGCATTTT. Residues: CATSPVPGYQPQHF.

This clone was observed a few times. The chain has TRBV5-6 and TRBJ1-3, with D unclear. The CDR3 runs to 12 residues. Germline V gene data show CDR1 as SGHDT and CDR2 as YYEEEE. Trimming took off 1 base at V and 7 bases at J, with 6 bases between the two ends. CDR3 nucleotides: TGTGCCAGCAGCTTGTACAAGAACACCATATATTTT. It is translated as CASSLYKNTIYF.

V gene TRBV28 combines with J gene TRBJ2-3, with 9 positions matching TRBD2. This CDR3 comprises 14 residues. Trimming cost V 11 bases and J 7 bases; bases outside gene matches: 13. Germline CDR1 and CDR2: MDHEN and SYDVKM. The CDR3 DNA reads TGTGCCGGCCAGTATGCGGGAGGGAGTTATACGCAGTATTTT. Its translation: CAGQYAGGSYTQYF.

The V call is TRBV19, the J call TRBJ1-4, with D unresolved. The germline V and J ends were trimmed by 6 bases and 8 bases, with 10 bases remaining between them. The CDR3 has 12 amino acids. Per the germline V gene, CDR1 is LNHDA and CDR2 is SQIVND (reference sequence). The CDR3 protein is CASRDFGEKLFF. CDR3 coding DNA: TGTGCCAGTAGGGACTTCGGCGAAAAACTGTTTTTT.

The J gene is TRBJ2-2, the V gene TRBV19; 13 bases agree with TRBD2. The V segment lost 5 bases and the J segment 0 bases; nucleotides outside the gene matches: 6. The germline V gene encodes CDR1 LNHDA and CDR2 SQIVND (reference sequence). The CDR3 runs to 18 residues. The CDR3 DNA is TGTGCCAGTAGTGCGGGACTAGCGGGGACCGCGAACACCGGGGAGCTGTTTTTT. Amino acid sequence: CASSAGLAGTANTGELFF.

CDR3 protein: CASSFGKMNTEAFF. CDR3 sequence (DNA): TGTGCCAGCAGCTTCGGGAAAATGAACACTGAAGCTTTCTTT. The rearrangement joins TRBV7-9 to TRBJ1-1; D is uncertain. The CDR3 has 14 amino acids. Germline lookup yields CDR1 SEHNR and CDR2 FQNEAQ (reference sequence). V was clipped by 3 bases and J by 0 bases, with 8 bases between them.

The genes are TRBV5-1 and TRBJ2-2; 7 bases fit TRBD1. CDR3 size: 15 residues. Germline V gene lookup returns CDR1 SGHRS and CDR2 YFSETQ. The J segment lost 2 bases and the V segment lost 4 bases, leaving 5 bases of the junction unmatched. CDR3 DNA sequence: TGCGCCAGCAGCCCGACAGGGATTAACACCGGGGAGCTGTTTTTT. This gives the protein CASSPTGINTGELFF.

The chain joins TRBV3-1 (or the pseudogene TRBV3-2) to TRBJ1-1; weak D call: TRBD1 (6 bases). Germline lookup yields CDR1 LGHDT and CDR2 YNNKEL (reference sequence). Trimming cost V 7 bases and J 5 bases, with 14 bases left between them. This CDR3 is 13 amino acids long. The CDR3 region is CASIQQGFTEAFF. In nucleotides, the CDR3 is TGTGCCAGCATACAACAGGGTTTTACTGAAGCTTTCTTT.

The chain links TRBV2 to TRBJ1-4, with TRBD1 as a possible D gene (5 bases). V lost 8 bases, J lost 8 bases, and 15 bases lay in between. Germline CDR1 and CDR2: SNHLY and FYNNEI. This CDR3 is built from 13 residues. The CDR3 DNA reads as TGTGCCAGCCGTGTTGGGGCATCCGAAAAACTGTTTTTT. This encodes CASRVGASEKLFF.